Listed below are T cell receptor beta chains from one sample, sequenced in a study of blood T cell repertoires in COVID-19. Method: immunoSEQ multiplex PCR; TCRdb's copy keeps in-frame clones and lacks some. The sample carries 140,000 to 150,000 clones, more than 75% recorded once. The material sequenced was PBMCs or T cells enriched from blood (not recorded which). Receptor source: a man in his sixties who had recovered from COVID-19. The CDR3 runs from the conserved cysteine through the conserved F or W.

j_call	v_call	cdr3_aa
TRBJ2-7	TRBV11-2	CASSLVRGLSEQYF
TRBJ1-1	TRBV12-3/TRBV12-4	CASIMDREAFF
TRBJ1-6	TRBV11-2	CASNRRGESPLHF
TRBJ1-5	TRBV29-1	CSVEEGARGQPQHF
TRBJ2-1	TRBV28	CASHSSYNEQFF
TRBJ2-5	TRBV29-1	CSGGGGSGTQYF
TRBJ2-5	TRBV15	CATSREGAPGETQYF
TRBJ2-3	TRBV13	CASSFRPGLSTDTQYF
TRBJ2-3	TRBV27	CASSARGRGADTQYF
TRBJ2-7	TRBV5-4	CASSWGQGGGYEQYF
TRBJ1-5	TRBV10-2	CASSPSGRGRQPQHF
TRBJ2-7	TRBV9	CASSPRSGRGYEQYF
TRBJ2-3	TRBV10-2	CASSETADTQYF
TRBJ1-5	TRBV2	CASHGRSNQPQHF
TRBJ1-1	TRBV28	CASRLTGGPPEAFF
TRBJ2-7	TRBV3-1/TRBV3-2	CASSQPGLSTYEQYF
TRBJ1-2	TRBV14	CASSRTGGLQGYTF
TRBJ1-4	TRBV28	CASRRSFNEKLFF
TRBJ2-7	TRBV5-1	CASKGQGLYEQYF
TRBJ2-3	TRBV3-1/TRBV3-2	CASSQGLAGVSQYF
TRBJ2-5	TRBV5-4	CASSLGGRGAQETQYF
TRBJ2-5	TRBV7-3	CASSLRGTASETQYF
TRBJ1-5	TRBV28	CASTTNQPQHF
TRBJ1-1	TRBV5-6	CASSLARGPNTEAFF
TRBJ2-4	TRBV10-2	CASSGWDRAKNIQYF
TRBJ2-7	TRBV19	CASSSRGDYEQYF
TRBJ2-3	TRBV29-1	CSVETTRQDTQYF
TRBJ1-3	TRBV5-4	CASSLGAGAGNTIYF
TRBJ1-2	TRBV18	CASSPAGTGSGYTF
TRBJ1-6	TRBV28	CASKVSSYNSPLHF
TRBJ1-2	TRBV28	CASTPQVGRIYGYTF
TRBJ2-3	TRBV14	CASSPQRWADTQYF
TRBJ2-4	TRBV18	CASSPQQGTHIQYF
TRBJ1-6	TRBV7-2	CASSLDGTGGNSPLHF
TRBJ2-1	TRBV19	CASSIGAGGYNEQFF
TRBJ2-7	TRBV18	CASSPGASAYEQYF
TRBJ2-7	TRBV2	CASRKDRVEDEQYF
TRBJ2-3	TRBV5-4	CASSYEDTQYF
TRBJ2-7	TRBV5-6	CASSLEQEWDEQYF
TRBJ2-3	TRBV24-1	CATSEGQPTDTQYF
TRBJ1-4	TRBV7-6	CASSFRGQLNEKLFF
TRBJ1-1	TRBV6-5	CASSYSMGGDTEAFF
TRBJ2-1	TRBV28	CASLMTSGRINEQFF
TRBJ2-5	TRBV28	CASRSGQETQYF
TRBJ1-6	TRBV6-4	CASRRQGTDSPLHF
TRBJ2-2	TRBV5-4	CASSLPSSGGQTGELFF
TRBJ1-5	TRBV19	CASNIAVNQPQHF
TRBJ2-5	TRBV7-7	CASSLPGQETQYF
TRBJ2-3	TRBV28	CASSFVLGTDTQYF
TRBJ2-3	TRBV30	CAWRVLAGGDTQYF
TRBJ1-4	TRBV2	CASSPQGGYEKLFF
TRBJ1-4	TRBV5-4	CASSPGGGAREKLFF
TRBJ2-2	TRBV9	CASSPAGFGELFF
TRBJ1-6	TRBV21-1	CASSKVKMGASSYNSPLHF
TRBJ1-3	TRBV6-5	CASTQRQGFGNTIYF
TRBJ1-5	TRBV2	CASSGEAGNQPQHF
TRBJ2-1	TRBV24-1	CATSNRESSYNEQFF
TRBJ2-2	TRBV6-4	CASSDPDTTNTGELFF
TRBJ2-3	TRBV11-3	CASSSGTRGTDTQYF